This is a list of T cell receptor beta chains from one sample in a study of Graves' ophthalmopathy and Graves' hyperthyroidism. TCRdb called the multiplex PCR reads again in MiXCR, with one record for every CDR3 protein. The data show roughly 410,000 distinct CDR3 sequences, 15% seen once. Sequencing input: peripheral blood. Every receptor here comes from a woman under 30 with stable Graves' hyperthyroidism. Both conserved end residues are part of each CDR3. Size is omitted from some rows. Given values are once, few, many or a class for expanded clones.

few,TRBV5-5,TRBJ1-4,CASRSTALVEKLFF
many,TRBV19,TRBJ1-1,CASSMYTEAFF
.,TRBV11-1,TRBJ2-5,CASSSQRGLETRYF
many,TRBV11-3,TRBJ1-1,CASRPKGRAEAFF
many,TRBV2,TRBJ2-7,CASSSGAERDRFRVYEQYF
many,TRBV7-8,TRBJ1-5,CASSNDRVFGVWNQPQHF
many,TRBV20-1,TRBJ1-1,CSALLSTGGGSFF
many,TRBV12-3/TRBV12-4,TRBJ2-2,CASSSSSNTGELFF
many,TRBV27,TRBJ1-1,CATKTGDTEAFF
many,TRBV7-9,TRBJ1-1,CASSLIPEAFF
.,TRBV19,TRBJ1-5,CASSIGSAGGQPQHF
.,TRBV19,TRBJ1-6,CASSIESADNSPLHF
few,TRBV6-1,TRBJ2-5,CASISGYQETQYF
many,TRBV6-1,TRBJ2-5,CASSTGLKETQYF
many,TRBV11-3,TRBJ2-4,CASSFDLIQYF
.,TRBV6-2/TRBV6-3,TRBJ1-2,CASSIQGGWGILNYGYTF
few,TRBV5-1,TRBJ1-1,CASSPSAPPDTEAFF
many,TRBV12-3/TRBV12-4,TRBJ2-7,CASSFEGYEQYF
many,TRBV7-2,TRBJ1-1,CASNPQGRDTEAFF
many,TRBV19,TRBJ2-7,CASSTTSGSSDEQYF
.,TRBV5-1,TRBJ1-1,CASIKEKGPNTEAFF
many,TRBV6-5,TRBJ1-5,CASSPPLRQGKGTYNQPQHF
many,TRBV12-3/TRBV12-4,TRBJ1-2,CASSLGRGGYGYTF
many,TRBV10-3,TRBJ1-1,CAISQTREPEAFF
.,TRBV5-1,TRBJ2-2,CASTSRTGATTGELFF
many,TRBV2,TRBJ2-7,CASSGGVTYEQYF
few,TRBV6-2/TRBV6-3,TRBJ2-1,CASRPRMESAQEFF
.,TRBV10-3,TRBJ1-3,CAIRVKGTGTSGNTIYF
few,TRBV7-9,TRBJ1-2,CASSFFREANYGYTF
many,TRBV28,TRBJ1-1,CASSLGQGQTEAFF
many,TRBV6-1,TRBJ2-7,CASSENRGVFIYEQYF
many,TRBV9,TRBJ1-2,CASSEIPSARGGYTF
many,TRBV25-1,TRBJ1-3,CASSEASGNTIYF
few,TRBV20-1,TRBJ1-2,CSARRGVYGYTF
.,TRBV20-1,TRBJ2-5,CSATPGGPLKTQYF